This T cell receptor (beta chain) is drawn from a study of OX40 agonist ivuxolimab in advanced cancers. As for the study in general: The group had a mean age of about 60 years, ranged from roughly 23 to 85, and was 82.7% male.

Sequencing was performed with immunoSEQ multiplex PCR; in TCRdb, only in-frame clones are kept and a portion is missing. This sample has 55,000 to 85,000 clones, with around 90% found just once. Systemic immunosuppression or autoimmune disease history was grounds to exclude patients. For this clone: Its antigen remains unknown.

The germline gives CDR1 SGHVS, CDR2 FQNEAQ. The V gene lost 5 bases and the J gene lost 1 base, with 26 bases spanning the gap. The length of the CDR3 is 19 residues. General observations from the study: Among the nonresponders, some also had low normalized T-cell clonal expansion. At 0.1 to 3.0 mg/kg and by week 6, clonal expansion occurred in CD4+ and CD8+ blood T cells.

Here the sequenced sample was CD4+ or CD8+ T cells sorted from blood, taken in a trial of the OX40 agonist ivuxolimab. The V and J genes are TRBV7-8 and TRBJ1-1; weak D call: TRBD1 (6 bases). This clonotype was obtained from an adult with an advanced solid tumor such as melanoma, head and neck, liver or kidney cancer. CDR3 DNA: TGTGCCAGCAGCCGGAGATCGGCTGGGGGCGTAGGGGAGAACACTGAAGCTTTCTTT. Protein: CASSRRSAGGVGENTEAFF.